The rows below give T cell receptor beta chains drawn from one sample of a study of molecular identifiers for immune sequencing clone quantification. TCRdb re-analysed the PCR reads in MiXCR, keeping a single row per CDR3 protein. The table includes about 500,000 distinct CDR3 sequences, around 23% detected once. Sample: naive CD8+ T cells from blood, with Jurkat cell RNA spiked in. Every receptor here comes from a human donor in good health. Some libraries in this study had Jurkat cell RNA spiked in. Each CDR3 is given with its conserved first and last residue. The order of the fields is clone size, J gene, D gene, V gene, CDR3 length, CDR3 protein, CDR3 DNA. D genes are given only for firm matches. Rows may omit the clone size; those that give it use once, few, many or a size class.

few	TRBJ2-5	.	TRBV4-1	15	CASSQEKSVQETQYF	TGCGCCAGCAGCCAAGAGAAGTCTGTACAAGAGACCCAGTACTTC
.	TRBJ2-7	.	TRBV20-1	14	CSARAPLSSYEQYF	TGCAGTGCTAGAGCTCCTTTGAGCTCCTACGAGCAGTACTTC
.	TRBJ2-5	.	TRBV5-6	13	CASSPSGTETQYF	TGTGCCAGCAGCCCGAGCGGAACGGAGACCCAGTACTTC
.	TRBJ1-3	.	TRBV19	14	CASSISGAGNAIYF	TGTGCCAGTAGTATTTCGGGAGCTGGAAACGCCATATATTTT
many	TRBJ1-1	.	TRBV9	15	CASSGSRQPNTEAFF	TGTGCCAGCAGCGGGTCTCGCCAACCGAACACTGAAGCTTTCTTT
.	TRBJ2-3	.	TRBV19	14	CASSMIGGTDTQYF	TGTGCCAGTAGTATGATAGGGGGCACAGATACGCAGTATTTT
few	TRBJ1-2	.	TRBV4-1	15	CASSQVVGHPQGYTF	TGCGCCAGCAGCCAGGTTGTTGGACATCCGCAGGGGTACACCTTC
few	TRBJ2-5	.	TRBV29-1	15	CSVEGIPEYFETQYF	TGCAGCGTTGAGGGCATCCCCGAGTATTTTGAGACCCAGTACTTC
few	TRBJ2-4	.	TRBV19	16	CASSIAGGNTKNIQYF	TGTGCCAGTAGTATAGCTGGGGGCAACACCAAAAACATTCAGTACTTC
few	TRBJ2-5	TRBD2	TRBV12-3/TRBV12-4	18	CASSLGTSGGPNQETQYF	TGTGCCAGCAGTTTAGGGACTAGCGGGGGACCCAACCAAGAGACCCAGTACTTC
few	TRBJ2-1	.	TRBV25-1	15	CASSDVGVSYNEQFF	TGTGCCAGCAGTGATGTCGGAGTCTCCTACAATGAGCAGTTCTTC
.	TRBJ1-1	.	TRBV6-5	14	CASRPGGAGTEAFF	TGTGCCAGCAGACCTGGAGGGGCCGGCACTGAAGCTTTCTTT
.	TRBJ2-1	.	TRBV6-2/TRBV6-3	16	CASSPGHRSSYNEQFF	TGTGCCAGCAGCCCCGGACACCGGAGCTCCTACAATGAGCAGTTCTTC
many	TRBJ2-7	TRBD1	TRBV20-1	14	CSAADRGVPYEQYF	TGCAGTGCCGCCGACAGGGGAGTACCCTACGAGCAGTACTTC
.	TRBJ1-4	.	TRBV14	17	CASSQTPRGGAAEKLFF	TGTGCCAGCAGCCAAACCCCCCGGGGGGGCGCGGCTGAAAAACTGTTTTTT
.	TRBJ2-2	TRBD1	TRBV4-1	16	CASSHAGTGGTGELFF	TGCGCCAGCAGCCATGCCGGGACAGGGGGAACCGGGGAGCTGTTTTTT
many	TRBJ2-3	.	TRBV19	13	CASSIGGTDTQYF	TGTGCCAGTAGTATCGGGGGCACAGATACGCAGTATTTT
few	TRBJ2-7	.	TRBV9	16	CASSVASGVSSYEQYF	TGTGCCAGCAGCGTAGCGTCGGGGGTTAGCTCCTACGAGCAGTACTTC
.	TRBJ1-1	.	TRBV19	14	CASSIEVENTEAFF	TGTGCCAGTAGTATAGAAGTGGAGAACACTGAAGCTTTCTTT
.	TRBJ1-1	.	TRBV2	15	CASSEFPGGGTEAFF	TGTGCCAGCAGTGAATTCCCGGGAGGAGGCACTGAAGCTTTCTTT
.	TRBJ2-7	.	TRBV5-8	15	CASSPRSKLSYEQYF	TGTGCCAGCAGCCCGAGGAGCAAACTCTCCTACGAGCAGTACTTC
.	TRBJ2-5	.	TRBV7-9	14	CASSFSRSQETQYF	TGTGCCAGCAGCTTCTCCCGGAGCCAAGAGACCCAGTACTTC
.	TRBJ1-2	.	TRBV12-3/TRBV12-4	13	CASSPDGTSVNTF	TGTGCCAGCAGCCCAGACGGAACCTCTGTGAACACCTTC
many	TRBJ2-7	.	TRBV2	13	CASKPTAYYEQYF	TGTGCCAGCAAACCGACAGCGTACTACGAGCAGTACTTC
.	TRBJ2-3	.	TRBV20-1	18	CSARDGSPRFTSTDTQYF	TGCAGTGCTAGAGATGGTTCCCCTCGGTTTACTAGCACAGATACGCAGTATTTT
.	TRBJ1-1	TRBD1	TRBV2	14	CASRDRGLGTEAFF	TGTGCCAGCAGGGACAGGGGGCTCGGCACTGAAGCTTTCTTT
few	TRBJ1-4	TRBD1	TRBV4-1	17	CASSQVQVDRADEKLFF	TGCGCCAGCAGCCAAGTGCAAGTAGACAGGGCGGATGAAAAACTGTTTTTT
few	TRBJ1-6	TRBD1	TRBV27	14	CASTPGQLNSPLHF	TGTGCCAGCACTCCGGGACAGCTTAATTCACCCCTCCACTTT
few	TRBJ2-5	.	TRBV2	14	CASSQNTGPETQYF	TGTGCCAGCAGTCAAAATACAGGGCCAGAGACCCAGTACTTC
.	TRBJ2-7	TRBD1	TRBV5-1	16	CASSFETGKKLDEQYF	TGCGCCAGCAGTTTTGAGACAGGGAAGAAGCTCGACGAGCAGTACTTC
few	TRBJ1-3	TRBD1	TRBV6-5	19	CASSLSPGTGLGSGNTIYF	TGTGCCAGCAGCCTTAGTCCCGGGACAGGGCTCGGCTCTGGAAACACCATATATTTT
many	TRBJ2-3	.	TRBV6-2/TRBV6-3	17	CASSYSIVASPTDTQYF	TGTGCCAGCAGTTACTCGATCGTCGCTAGCCCCACAGATACGCAGTATTTT
few	TRBJ2-1	TRBD2	TRBV7-6	19	CASSLLAGVEGNSYNEQFF	TGTGCCAGCAGCTTACTAGCGGGCGTCGAGGGGAACTCCTACAATGAGCAGTTCTTC
.	TRBJ2-7	.	TRBV7-3	13	CASSQLGTGEQYF	TGTGCCAGCAGCCAGTTGGGGACGGGGGAGCAGTACTTC
.	TRBJ2-7	TRBD2	TRBV20-1	16	CSARDIRGSGVYEQYF	TGCAGTGCTAGAGACATCCGGGGTAGCGGGGTATACGAGCAGTACTTC
many	TRBJ1-5	.	TRBV12-3/TRBV12-4	14	CASSFWGDNQPQHF	TGTGCCAGCAGTTTTTGGGGAGACAATCAGCCCCAGCATTTT
.	TRBJ2-7	.	TRBV20-1	13	CSAREDWSYEQYF	TGCAGTGCTAGAGAGGACTGGTCCTACGAGCAGTACTTC
few	TRBJ2-3	TRBD2	TRBV12-3/TRBV12-4	16	CASSLEPGLVTDTQYF	TGTGCCAGCAGTCTTGAACCGGGACTAGTGACAGATACGCAGTATTTT
.	TRBJ2-5	.	TRBV4-3	18	CASSQDKGGFWRQETQYF	TGCGCCAGCAGCCAAGATAAAGGGGGATTTTGGCGTCAAGAGACCCAGTACTTC
few	TRBJ2-3	.	TRBV14	17	CASSQGPLRERADTQYF	TGTGCCAGCAGCCAAGGGCCGCTCAGGGAGCGGGCAGATACGCAGTATTTT
.	TRBJ2-3	.	TRBV24-1	14	CATKAAGTPDTQYF	TGTGCCACCAAGGCTGCGGGAACGCCAGATACGCAGTATTTT
.	TRBJ2-3	.	TRBV7-3	14	CASSLSPTADTQYF	TGTGCCAGCAGCCTGAGTCCTACCGCAGATACGCAGTATTTT
few	TRBJ2-2	TRBD2	TRBV9	16	CASSAPAGDNTGELFF	TGTGCCAGCAGCGCCCCAGCGGGAGATAATACCGGGGAGCTGTTTTTT
few	TRBJ2-2	TRBD2	TRBV7-9	18	CASSLWGSGRTNTGELFF	TGTGCCAGCAGCTTATGGGGTAGCGGGAGAACGAACACCGGGGAGCTGTTTTTT
many	TRBJ1-1	.	TRBV4-2	17	CASSQVGAGVMNTEAFF	TGTGCCAGCAGCCAAGTTGGGGCAGGGGTGATGAACACTGAAGCTTTCTTT
.	TRBJ1-5	.	TRBV9	15	CASSVGGVPYQPQHF	TGTGCCAGCAGCGTAGGGGGGGTCCCATATCAGCCCCAGCATTTT
.	TRBJ2-7	.	TRBV2	16	CTSRDRAGTSSYEQYF	TGTACCAGCAGAGATAGGGCGGGGACATCTTCCTACGAGCAGTACTTC
.	TRBJ2-2	.	TRBV6-6	12	CASSMGSGELFF	TGTGCCAGCAGCATGGGGTCGGGGGAGCTGTTTTTT
many	TRBJ1-1	.	TRBV25-1	13	CASSTGLNTEAFF	TGTGCCAGCAGCACCGGACTGAACACTGAAGCTTTCTTT
.	TRBJ2-3	TRBD1	TRBV2	13	CASLDRGTDTQYF	TGTGCCAGCTTGGACAGGGGGACAGATACGCAGTATTTT
few	TRBJ2-7	.	TRBV4-2	16	CASSQNAETDSYEQYF	TGTGCCAGCAGCCAAAACGCCGAGACGGACTCCTACGAGCAGTACTTC
.	TRBJ2-2	.	TRBV5-3	19	CASSLSGLIGGANTGELFF	TGTGCCAGCAGCTTGTCGGGGCTGATCGGCGGGGCGAACACCGGGGAGCTGTTTTTT
.	TRBJ2-7	.	TRBV27	13	CASRALGSYEQYF	TGTGCCAGCAGGGCCTTGGGGTCGTACGAGCAGTACTTC
many	TRBJ2-5	.	TRBV29-1	15	CSVEEARRIQETQYF	TGCAGCGTTGAAGAAGCCAGACGAATTCAAGAGACCCAGTACTTC
.	TRBJ1-3	.	TRBV3-1	16	CASSHGDLSSGNTIYF	TGTGCCAGCAGCCACGGTGATCTCAGCTCTGGAAACACCATATATTTT
few	TRBJ2-1	.	TRBV12-3/TRBV12-4	16	CASSHGGVAAGGEQFF	TGTGCCAGCAGCCACGGAGGGGTAGCGGCTGGGGGAGAGCAGTTCTTC
.	TRBJ2-1	.	TRBV27	15	CASSEVGGPRNEQFF	TGTGCCAGCAGTGAGGTGGGGGGGCCTCGAAATGAGCAGTTCTTC
few	TRBJ2-7	.	TRBV7-2	15	CASSLEWTDSYEQYF	TGTGCCAGCAGCTTAGAGTGGACAGACTCCTACGAGCAGTACTTC
many	TRBJ2-5	.	TRBV29-1	14	CSVESDPPQETQYF	TGCAGCGTTGAATCAGATCCGCCCCAGGAGACCCAGTACTTC
.	TRBJ2-7	.	TRBV12-3/TRBV12-4	16	CASSLSTRGGSYEQYF	TGTGCCAGCAGTCTATCGACTAGGGGGGGTTCCTACGAGCAGTACTTC